This TCR beta chain is from a study of blood T cell repertoires in COVID-19. Germline-derived CDR1 and CDR2 are LNHNV and YYDKDF (reference sequence). Trimming pared 0 bases from V and 2 bases from J, leaving 8 bases between. This CDR3 contains 15 residues. Per the original methods: Counts of nucleated cells, estimated from reference gene primer amplification, were obtained. Assay used: immunoSEQ multiplex PCR; TCRdb lists only in-frame clones, some missing. The V and J calls and clone size are taken from that table; D and trimming were inferred from the DNA. The sample holds approximately 200,000 clones, roughly 84% seen once.

This TCR derives from a man between 50 and 59 years old who had recovered from COVID-19. The sample comprised peripheral blood. The chain has TRBV15 and TRBJ1-3; no definite D call. The CDR3 DNA reads as TGTGCCACCAGCAGAGACAACAGAGCTGGAAACACCATATATTTT. Its translation is CATSRDNRAGNTIYF.